A single sample gave rise to the 5 T cell receptor beta chains below, sequenced in a study of T cell repertoires in cytomegalovirus infection. No antigen has been assigned to these receptors. TCRdb reprocessed the reads via MiXCR and lists one record per CDR3 protein. The top ten hold 50% of the sample, which has 80,000 or so distinct CDR3 sequences, around 25% seen once. The sequences come from CD8+ T cells from cultured PBMCs, collected from culture after CMV antigen stimulation. The receptor source for this set is a human donor in good health (CMV status not recorded). Some clones in this sample may be carry-over from other donors' samples.

The CDR3 region is CASSEAGETQYF. The CDR3 DNA reads as TGTGCCAGCAGTGAGGCGGGGGAGACCCAGTACTTC. The chain joins TRBV6-1 to TRBJ2-5; possible D gene TRBD2, 6 bases. In germline, CDR1 is MNHNS, CDR2 SASEGT. The CDR3 sequence is 12 residues long. V lost 3 bases and J 5 bases, leaving 7 bases between the germline ends.

This clonotype was counted a few times. This chain links TRBV12-3 or TRBV12-4 with TRBJ2-2; D unresolved. The ends were cut back, 5 bases at V and 4 bases at J, with 5 bases in the middle. The CDR3 totals 12 residues. In nucleotides, the CDR3 is TGTGCCAGCAGTAGGAGCACCGGGGAGCTGTTTTTT. It is translated as CASSRSTGELFF.

This clonotype appeared a single time. This chain connects TRBV27 to TRBJ2-1; 8 positions agree with TRBD1. Germline CDR1 MNHEY, CDR2 SMNVEV (reference sequence). The CDR3 has 14 residues. The J segment lost 7 bases and the V segment lost 9 bases, leaving 11 bases of the junction unmatched. The CDR3 sequence: CASKTRTGLNEQFF. Written as DNA, the CDR3 is TGTGCCAGTAAGACCAGGACAGGGTTGAATGAGCAGTTCTTC.

The chain combines TRBV2 with TRBJ2-7; no reliable D call. The CDR3 contains 14 residues. In germline, CDR1 is SNHLY, CDR2 FYNNEI. The V end lost 1 base, the J end lost 3 bases, and 10 bases lay between the germline ends. The CDR3 loop is CASSEDKANYEQYF. The CDR3 nucleotides read TGTGCCAGCAGTGAAGACAAGGCTAACTACGAGCAGTACTTC.

This clonotype was seen more than once but under ten times. The gene calls are TRBV6-4 and TRBJ2-3, with D maybe TRBD2 (5 bases). This CDR3 is built from 14 residues. The germline gives CDR1 MRHNA, CDR2 SNTAGT. The V end was cut by 5 bases, the J end by 2 bases, with 11 bases between. DNA for the CDR3: TGTGCCAGCAGTCCAACTAGTGACACAGATACGCAGTATTTT. Protein sequence: CASSPTSDTDTQYF.